The clone carrying this T cell receptor (beta chain) was found many times. RNA transcripts served as template for amplifying TCR beta CDR3 sequences. HTBI-primed first-round RT-PCR preceded second-round multiplex PCR. TCRdb ran MiXCR on the multiplex PCR reads and lists one entry per CDR3 protein. The repertoire holds under 200,000 distinct CDR3 sequences, with 30% to 45% as singletons. The sample is drawn from a study of Graves' ophthalmopathy and Graves' hyperthyroidism. The V gene lost 6 bases and the J gene lost 8 bases, with 22 bases spanning the gap. The CDR3 loop spans 15 amino acids. Germline V CDR1 and CDR2: MNHEY, SVGAGI.

The sample comprised peripheral blood. This chain joins TRBV6-5 and TRBJ1-2; D is unclear. The receptor's source is a woman between 40 and 55 years old with Graves' ophthalmopathy. CDR3 nucleotides: TGTGCCAGCAGCCTACCGGCCGCGTCAATGCGCGGCTACACCTTC. Its protein product is CASSLPAASMRGYTF.